This T cell receptor (beta chain) derives from a study of molecular identifiers for immune sequencing clone quantification. Study observations and caveats: Clones carrying above 20 RNA copies accounted for over 98% of effector molecules, under 1% in naive cells. Should identical TCR molecules share a barcode, the sizes of highly expanded clones could be underestimated.

This clonotype was seen more than once but under ten times. The antigen is not known. The germline V gene encodes CDR1 SEHNR and CDR2 FQNEAQ (reference sequence). The V end was cut by 5 bases, the J end by 5 bases, with 10 bases between. The CDR3 is 12 amino acids. As previously described, bulk TCR libraries were made using listed TCR primers. TCRdb ran MiXCR on the PCR reads and lists one entry per CDR3 protein. The sample yields approximately 320,000 distinct CDR3 sequences, about a quarter seen once. The rearrangement joins TRBV7-9 to TRBJ2-7; D not certain. This TCR was sampled from a human donor in good health. Some libraries in this study had Jurkat cell RNA spiked in. Sequencing was performed on naive CD8+ T cells from blood, with Jurkat cell RNA spiked in. Subset denoted: FACS-sorted CD8+CD4-CCR7+CD45RA+ naive T cells. Here the CDR3 reads CASSRVMHEQYF. The CDR3 coding sequence is TGTGCCAGCAGCCGGGTTATGCACGAGCAGTACTTC.